Sequencing of this TCR beta chain was carried out in a study of OX40 agonist ivuxolimab in advanced cancers. About the research overall: At 0.01 to 10 mg/kg, ivuxolimab was administered intravenously to patients every 2 weeks.

Comments on this clone: The antigen is unknown.

Assay used: immunoSEQ multiplex PCR; TCRdb lists only in-frame clones, some missing. Of tens of thousands of clones in the sample, 82% were seen once. Unmatched junction bases numbered 2, after V lost 5 bases and J lost 3 bases. Germline V lookup: CDR1 ENHRY, CDR2 SYGVKD. This CDR3 has 13 residues. Regarding the study as a whole: Nonresponders included some who also had low normalized T-cell clonal expansion.

The V and J genes are TRBV10-3 and TRBJ1-1, with 8 bases lining up with TRBD1. This specimen was CD4+ or CD8+ T cells sorted from blood, taken in a trial of the OX40 agonist ivuxolimab. The receptor's source is an adult with an advanced solid tumor such as melanoma, head and neck, liver or kidney cancer. The CDR3 sequence: CAISMDRDTEAFF. The CDR3 DNA sequence: TGTGCCATCAGTATGGACAGGGACACTGAAGCTTTCTTT.